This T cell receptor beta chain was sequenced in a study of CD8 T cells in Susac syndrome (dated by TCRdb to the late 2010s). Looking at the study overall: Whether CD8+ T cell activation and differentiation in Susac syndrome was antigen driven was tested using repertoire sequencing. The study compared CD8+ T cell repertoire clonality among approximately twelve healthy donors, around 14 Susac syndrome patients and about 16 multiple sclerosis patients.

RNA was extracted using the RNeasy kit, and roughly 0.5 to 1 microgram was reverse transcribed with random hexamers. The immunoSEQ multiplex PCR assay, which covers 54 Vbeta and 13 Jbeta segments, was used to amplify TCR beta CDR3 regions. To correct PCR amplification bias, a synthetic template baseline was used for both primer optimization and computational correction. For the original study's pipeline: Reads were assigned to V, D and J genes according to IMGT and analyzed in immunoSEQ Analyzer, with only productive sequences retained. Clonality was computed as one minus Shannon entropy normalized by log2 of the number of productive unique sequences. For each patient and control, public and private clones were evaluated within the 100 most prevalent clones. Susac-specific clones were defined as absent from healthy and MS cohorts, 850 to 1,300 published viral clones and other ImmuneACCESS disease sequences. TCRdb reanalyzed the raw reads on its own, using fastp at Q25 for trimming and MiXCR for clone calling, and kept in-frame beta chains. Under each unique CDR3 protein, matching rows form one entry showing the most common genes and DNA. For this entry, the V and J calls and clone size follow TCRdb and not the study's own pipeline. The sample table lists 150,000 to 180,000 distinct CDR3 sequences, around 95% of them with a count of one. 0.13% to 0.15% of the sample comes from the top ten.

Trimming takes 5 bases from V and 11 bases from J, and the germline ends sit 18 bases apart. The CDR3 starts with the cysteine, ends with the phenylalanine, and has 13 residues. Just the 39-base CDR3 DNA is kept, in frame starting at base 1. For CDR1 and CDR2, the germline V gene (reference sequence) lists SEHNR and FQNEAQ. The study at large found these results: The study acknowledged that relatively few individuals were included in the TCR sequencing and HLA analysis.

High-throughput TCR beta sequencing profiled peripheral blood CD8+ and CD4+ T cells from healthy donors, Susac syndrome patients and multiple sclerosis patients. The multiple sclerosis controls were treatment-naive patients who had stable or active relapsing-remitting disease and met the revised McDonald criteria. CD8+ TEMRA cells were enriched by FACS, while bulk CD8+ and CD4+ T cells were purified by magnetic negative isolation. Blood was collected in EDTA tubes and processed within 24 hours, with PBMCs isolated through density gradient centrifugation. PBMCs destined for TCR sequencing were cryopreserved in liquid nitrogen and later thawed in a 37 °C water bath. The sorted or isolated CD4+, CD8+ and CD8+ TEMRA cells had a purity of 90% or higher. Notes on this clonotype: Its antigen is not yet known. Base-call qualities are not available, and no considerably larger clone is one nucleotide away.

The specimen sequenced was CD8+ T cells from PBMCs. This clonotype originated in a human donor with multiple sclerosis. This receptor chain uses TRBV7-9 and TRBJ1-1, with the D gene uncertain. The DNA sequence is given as TGTGCCAGCAGCCCACCGGGAACCTATAAGGCTTTCTTT. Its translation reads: CASSPPGTYKAFF.